A single sample is the source of the 31 T cell receptor beta chains below, sequenced in a study of blood T cell repertoires in COVID-19. The repertoire was sequenced with immunoSEQ multiplex PCR; TCRdb's copy has only in-frame clones and lacks some. The data show around 130,000 clones, with approximately 84% seen just once and 9% to 15% held by the top ten. Sample: peripheral blood. All receptors come from a woman aged 55-69 years with acute or convalescent COVID-19.

The gene calls are TRBV7-6 and TRBJ2-5; D unresolved. CDR1 and CDR2 from the germline V gene are SGHVS and FNYEAQ. This CDR3 comprises 14 residues. Deletions cut 5 bases from V and 5 bases from J, with 15 bases between. The chain's CDR3 is CASSPSGLTETQYF. The CDR3 DNA follows: TGTGCCAGCAGCCCGTCTGGGCTCACGGAGACCCAGTACTTC.

This chain connects TRBV5-1 to TRBJ2-1, with a tentative D call TRBD2 (6 bases). CDR1 is SGHRS and CDR2 is YFSETQ in the germline V gene. The CDR3 runs to 13 residues. Trimming shortened V by 4 bases and J by 5 bases, and 10 bases separated the two germline ends. The CDR3 spells CASSVPGDNEQFF. CDR3 bases: TGCGCCAGCAGCGTGCCGGGGGACAATGAGCAGTTCTTC. The full variable domain, with the rest looked up from reference TRBV5-1 and TRBJ2-1, is KAGVTQTPRYLIKTRGQQVTLSCSPISGHRSVSWYQQTPGQGLQFLFEYFSETQRNKGNFPGRFSGRQFSNSRSEMNVSTLELGDSALYLCASSVPGDNEQFFGPGTRLTVL.

V gene TRBV6-6 combines with J gene TRBJ2-3, with TRBD1 identical over 9 bases. After removal of 2 bases from V and 5 bases from J, the junction contained 2 bases not matched to a gene. The CDR3 runs to 14 residues. Per germline, CDR1 MNHNY and CDR2 SVGAGI (reference sequence). CDR3 DNA: TGTGCCAGCAGTTACGGACAGGGGATAGATACGCAGTATTTT. It is translated as CASSYGQGIDTQYF.

The V gene is TRBV3-1 (or the pseudogene TRBV3-2), the J gene TRBJ2-1, with TRBD2 matching 11 bases. This CDR3 is 17 amino acids long. Trimming at V came to 4 bases and at J to 4 bases, leaving 9 bases not matched to a gene. The germline V gene encodes CDR1 LGHDT and CDR2 YNNKEL (reference sequence). For the CDR3, the DNA is TGTGCCAGCAGCCCCCCTTTACTAGCGGGGGTTTACAATGAGCAGTTCTTC. Its protein is CASSPPLLAGVYNEQFF.

The rearrangement joins TRBV5-8 to TRBJ2-1, with 9 positions matching TRBD2. Germline CDR1 reads SGHTS; CDR2 reads YDEGEE. J gave up 4 bases and V 8 bases, and 19 bases lay outside the gene matches. The CDR3 sequence is 18 residues long. DNA of the CDR3: TGTGCCAGTCCCACAGCATTTAATCTAGCGGGGACTTACAATGAGCAGTTCTTC. This gives the protein CASPTAFNLAGTYNEQFF.

This clone was observed a single time. The CDR3 reads CASSNTGPTGELFF. The DNA of the CDR3 is TGTGCCAGCAGCAATACAGGACCCACCGGGGAGCTGTTTTTT. The V call is TRBV5-4, the J call TRBJ2-2, with D perhaps TRBD1 (5 bases). Trimming cost V 4 bases and J 4 bases, with 11 bases left between them. CDR3 size: 14 residues. The V gene's germline CDR1 is SGHNT and CDR2 YYREEE (reference sequence).

The table lists this clone with a count of one. The CDR3 nucleotides read TGTGCCAGCAGCTTCAGTGAATCTGACTATGGCTACACCTTC. Its protein product is CASSFSESDYGYTF. This chain links TRBV7-9 with TRBJ1-2, with D unresolved. From germline, CDR1 is SEHNR and CDR2 FQNEAQ (reference sequence). This CDR3 comprises 14 residues. The V end lost 3 bases, the J end lost 3 bases, and 11 bases lay between the germline ends.

The V and J genes are TRBV3-1 (or the pseudogene TRBV3-2) and TRBJ2-5; 8 bases match TRBD1. V lost 4 bases to trimming and J lost 0 bases; unmatched junction nucleotides: 4. The CDR3 is 15 amino acids. Germline V gene lookup returns CDR1 LGHDT and CDR2 YNNKEL (reference sequence). The CDR3 sequence is CASSRRTGNQETQYF. DNA of the CDR3: TGTGCCAGCAGCCGTCGGACAGGGAACCAAGAGACCCAGTACTTC.

The table lists this clone with a count of one. The chain recombines TRBV11-2 with TRBJ1-2; the match to TRBD1 covers 8 bases. V was pared by 0 bases and J by 2 bases, with 8 bases of the junction left unmatched. Germline CDR1 and CDR2: SGHAT and FQNNGV. The CDR3 contains 17 residues. The CDR3: CASSLDYGDRRNYGYTF. CDR3 nucleotide sequence: TGTGCCAGCAGCTTAGATTACGGGGACAGGAGGAACTATGGCTACACCTTC.

The CDR3 is CASSLEASGYNEQFF. The CDR3 nucleotides are TGCGCCAGCAGCTTGGAAGCTAGCGGGTACAATGAGCAGTTCTTC. The chain recombines TRBV5-1 with TRBJ2-1; 8 bases map to TRBD2. Germline loops: CDR1 SGHRS, CDR2 YFSETQ. V was pared by 0 bases and J by 4 bases, with 3 bases of the junction left unmatched. This CDR3 spans 15 amino acids.

The chain couples TRBV10-1 to TRBJ2-4, with TRBD1 as a possible D gene (6 bases). Trimming cost V 9 bases and J 0 bases, with 15 bases left between them. Germline CDR1 reads WNHNN; CDR2 reads SYGVQD (reference sequence). The CDR3 runs to 15 residues. The CDR3 reads CASSDSSLAKNIQYF. The DNA of the CDR3 is TGCGCCAGTTCGGACAGTTCCCTAGCCAAAAACATTCAGTACTTC.

CDR3 DNA: TGTGCCAGTAGTAAGGGACAGGGTGAATCACCCCTCCACTTT. Translation gives CASSKGQGESPLHF. The V gene is TRBV19, the J gene TRBJ1-6, with 9 positions matching TRBD1. V trimming: 4 bases; J trimming: 10 bases; junction bases outside the gene matches: 5. This CDR3 spans 14 amino acids. Germline V gene sequence: CDR1 LNHDA, CDR2 SQIVND (reference sequence).

J is TRBJ1-2 and V is TRBV6-5; 8 bases agree with TRBD1. The length of the CDR3 is 13 residues. Per the germline V gene, CDR1 is MNHEY and CDR2 is SVGAGI. V gave up 6 bases and J gave up 8 bases; unmatched junction bases: 8. CDR3 DNA sequence: TGTGCCAGCAGGGGACGACAGGGGAAAGGCTACACCTTC. Protein product: CASRGRQGKGYTF.

The chain couples TRBV2 to TRBJ1-3, with D hard to call. This CDR3 is built from 12 residues. V lost 4 bases to trimming and J lost 4 bases, with 5 bases between them. Germline V gene lookup returns CDR1 SNHLY and CDR2 FYNNEI. The CDR3: CASSATGNTIYF. The DNA for the CDR3 is TGTGCCAGCAGTGCGACAGGAAACACCATATATTTT.

The chain is built from TRBV4-2 and TRBJ1-5; no definite D call. The V gene lost 1 base and the J gene lost 7 bases, with 11 bases spanning the gap. The CDR3 spans 14 residues. Germline V gene lookup returns CDR1 LGHNA and CDR2 YNFKEQ. In DNA, the CDR3 is TGTGCCAGCAGCCAAGGCACATCGTGGCAGCCCCAGCATTTT. It encodes CASSQGTSWQPQHF.

V gene TRBV3-1 (or the pseudogene TRBV3-2) combines with J gene TRBJ1-6; D not resolved. V was clipped by 1 base and J by 7 bases, with 8 bases between them. CDR3 length: 14 residues. Germline values: CDR1 LGHDT, CDR2 YNNKEL (reference sequence). For the CDR3, the DNA is TGTGCCAGCAGCCAAGTGGTCCGGAATTCACCCCTCCACTTT. This encodes CASSQVVRNSPLHF.

The chain is built from TRBV6-1 and TRBJ1-2; D perhaps matches TRBD1 (6 bases). Germline assignment: CDR1 MNHNS and CDR2 SASEGT. The V end lost 2 bases, the J end lost 2 bases, and 12 bases lay between the germline ends. This CDR3 is 15 amino acids long. The CDR3 DNA follows: TGTGCCAGCAGTGAACTGGCCACAGGGAACTATGGCTACACCTTC. It specifies CASSELATGNYGYTF.

The rearrangement uses TRBV7-9 and TRBJ1-2, with unresolved D. Germline V gives CDR1 SEHNR, CDR2 FQNEAQ (reference sequence). Between the trimmed V and J ends, which lost 3 bases and 3 bases, there was a span of 5 bases. The CDR3 has 12 residues. The CDR3 coding sequence is TGTGCCAGCAGCTTGCAGTACTATGGCTACACCTTC. Protein: CASSLQYYGYTF.

The CDR3 DNA reads TGCGCCAGCAGCCACCCTGGACAGGTACAAGAGACCCAGTACTTC. It codes for CASSHPGQVQETQYF. The chain is built from TRBV4-1 and TRBJ2-5, with 7 bases lining up with TRBD1. The CDR3 has 15 residues. Germline CDR1 is MGHRA and CDR2 is YSYEKL. The junction had 6 bases not matched to a gene; V was cut back by 3 bases and J by 2 bases.

The chain uses TRBV5-4 and TRBJ2-3, with D unresolved. Germline values: CDR1 SGHNT, CDR2 YYREEE (reference sequence). The CDR3 sequence is 16 residues long. V lost 3 bases and J 2 bases, leaving 16 bases between the germline ends. CDR3 region: CASSSQNGELTDTQYF. The CDR3 DNA is TGTGCCAGCAGCTCTCAGAATGGAGAGCTCACAGATACGCAGTATTTT.

The genes are TRBV12-5 and TRBJ1-3; D is undetermined. The germline CDR1 and CDR2 sequences are LGHNT and FRNRAP. Trimming removed 6 bases at V and 8 bases at J, with 17 bases between. This CDR3 has 14 amino acids. The CDR3 region has the DNA TGTGCTAGTGGAACCACCCTCAGCGGGCACACCATATATTTT. Translating it yields CASGTTLSGHTIYF.

The V call is TRBV2, the J call TRBJ2-7; 9 nucleotides match TRBD1. This CDR3 is built from 13 residues. Germline CDR1 and CDR2: SNHLY and FYNNEI. V lost 8 bases to trimming and J lost 5 bases; unmatched junction nucleotides: 7. As DNA, the CDR3 is TGTGCCAGCCGGGCCGGGACAGGGAACGAGCAGTACTTC. Its translation is CASRAGTGNEQYF.

The V gene is TRBV19, the J gene TRBJ2-5; 7 bases align to TRBD1. Trimming at V came to 5 bases and at J to 2 bases, leaving 5 bases not matched to a gene. This CDR3 contains 14 residues. Germline-derived CDR1 and CDR2 are LNHDA and SQIVND (reference sequence). The CDR3 DNA is TGTGCCAGTAGTCTTGGGACAGCGCAAGAGACCCAGTACTTC. Its protein is CASSLGTAQETQYF.

The chain couples TRBV18 to TRBJ1-2; the match to TRBD1 covers 8 bases. Trimming removed 6 bases from V and 6 bases from J; junction bases left unmatched: 6. The CDR3 runs to 13 residues. The germline CDR1 and CDR2 sequences are KGHSH and LQKENI. Here the CDR3 reads CASSPDRVNGYTF. CDR3 coding DNA: TGTGCCAGCTCGCCGGACAGGGTAAATGGCTACACCTTC.

The chain uses TRBV19 and TRBJ1-2; TRBD1 matches at 8 bases. CDR1 is LNHDA and CDR2 is SQIVND in the germline V gene (reference sequence). The CDR3 is 15 amino acids. Losses at the gene ends were 2 bases for V and 1 base for J; bases not matched to a gene: 3. The CDR3 coding sequence is TGTGCCAGTAGTATAAAGACAGGGGTTAACTATGGCTACACCTTC. Protein: CASSIKTGVNYGYTF.

V and J are TRBV12-3 or TRBV12-4 and TRBJ1-1; D is undetermined. This CDR3 has 12 amino acids. Trimming removed 2 bases at V and 5 bases at J, with 6 bases between. The CDR3 nucleotides are TGTGCCAGCAGTTTATTGAGGACTGAAGCTTTCTTT. Translation gives CASSLLRTEAFF.

The chain is built from TRBV5-1 and TRBJ2-3; D uncertain. This CDR3 is 13 amino acids long. V was shortened by 4 bases and J by 2 bases, with 8 bases between the two germline ends. CDR1 is SGHRS and CDR2 is YFSETQ in the germline V gene. CDR3 in DNA: TGCGCCAGCAGCGACATCACCACAGATACGCAGTATTTT. Translating gives CASSDITTDTQYF. The full variable domain, completed using reference TRBV5-1 and TRBJ2-3, is KAGVTQTPRYLIKTRGQQVTLSCSPISGHRSVSWYQQTPGQGLQFLFEYFSETQRNKGNFPGRFSGRQFSNSRSEMNVSTLELGDSALYLCASSDITTDTQYFGPGTRLTVL.

The genes are TRBV19 and TRBJ1-1; D unclear. In germline, CDR1 is LNHDA, CDR2 SQIVND (reference sequence). V was shortened by 7 bases and J by 5 bases, with 14 bases between the two germline ends. The CDR3 has 13 amino acids. The CDR3 DNA reads as TGTGCCAGTACCCCCTCCCGCGGGACTGAAGCTTTCTTT. It codes for CASTPSRGTEAFF. Drawing the rest from reference TRBV19 and TRBJ1-1, the complete variable domain is DGGITQSPKYLFRKEGQNVTLSCEQNLNHDAMYWYRQDPGQGLRLIYYSQIVNDFQKGDIAEGYSVSREKKESFPLTVTSAQKNPTAFYLCASTPSRGTEAFFGQGTRLTVV.

The rearrangement uses TRBV19 and TRBJ1-5; D gene uncertain. The CDR3 sequence is 12 residues long. CDR1 and CDR2 from the germline V gene are LNHDA and SQIVND (reference sequence). V was cut by 1 base and J by 7 bases, with 5 bases left in between. The CDR3 reads CASSIGGQPQHF. In nucleotides, the CDR3 is TGTGCCAGTAGTATAGGCGGGCAGCCCCAGCATTTT.

The chain recombines TRBV18 with TRBJ1-5, with TRBD1 as a possible D gene (6 bases). The CDR3 contains 13 residues. Germline V gene sequence: CDR1 KGHSH, CDR2 LQKENI. V was clipped by 6 bases and J by 5 bases, with 11 bases between them. The CDR3 DNA reads TGTGCCAGCTCCCGGGGGGCCTATCAGCCCCAGCATTTT. It is translated as CASSRGAYQPQHF.

The chain uses TRBV21-1 and TRBJ2-1; the listed D gene, TRBD1, was not tested against the DNA. TRBV21-1 counts as a pseudogene. The CDR3 extends over 19 amino acids. The CDR3 sequence: CASSNCETGLLYSYNEQFF. CDR3 bases: TGTGCCAGCAGCAATTGCGAGACAGGCCTACTTTACTCCTACAATGAGCAGTTCTTC.